This T cell receptor beta chain originates from a study of vaccination and CD4 T cells after COVID-19. About the research overall: Following dose two, a median about 72 days (range 14 to 241) passed before post-vaccine samples were taken.

Sequencing of cultured CD4+ T cell DNA used the Oncomine TCR Beta short-read assay. From CD4+ T cells that had been cultured, genomic DNA was extracted. A single record per CDR3 protein comes from TCRdb applying MiXCR to the PCR reads. The sample has around 15,000 distinct CDR3 sequences; roughly 51% are singletons. This clonotype was counted between two and nine times. Its antigen is currently unknown. Treatment here: approximately 9-day PBMC culture with coronavirus spike peptide pools or control peptides (ViraFEST assay). Culture of approximately 2.1 million PBMCs per well took place with 10 IU/ml IL-2 and roughly 10 ug/ml peptide pools. Germline V gene sequence: CDR1 MNHNS, CDR2 SASEGT. The CDR3 has 16 residues. V lost 7 bases and J 2 bases, leaving 20 bases between the germline ends.

The chain combines TRBV6-1 with TRBJ1-2; D remains unclear. The TCR originated in a human donor with COVID-19. Sequences were derived from cultured CD4+ T cells from blood, sampled after SARS-CoV-2 vaccination. DNA for the CDR3: TGTGCCAGCAACACACCCATGTCGGGCGGAAACTATGGCTACACCTTC. It yields the protein CASNTPMSGGNYGYTF.